Listed here are 23 T cell receptor beta chains from one sample, sequenced in a study of blood T cell repertoires in COVID-19. This table comes from immunoSEQ multiplex PCR, and its TCRdb copy is limited to in-frame clones, with some not included. The repertoire holds about half a million clones, with 88% as singletons. The sequenced material came from PBMCs or T cells enriched from blood (not recorded which). These receptors were obtained from a woman aged 55-70 years who had recovered from COVID-19.

J is TRBJ2-1 and V is TRBV7-7, with D possibly being TRBD1 (6 bases). The CDR3 runs 13 residues. Trimming cost V 5 bases and J 4 bases, with 9 bases left between them. Germline V lookup: CDR1 SSHAT, CDR2 FNYEAQ (reference sequence). CDR3 amino acids: CASSPDSYNEQFF. The CDR3 DNA reads TGTGCCAGCAGCCCGGACAGTTACAATGAGCAGTTCTTC. The full variable domain, its missing parts supplied by reference TRBV7-7 and TRBJ2-1, is GAGVSQSPRYKVTKRGQDVTLRCDPISSHATLYWYQQALGQGPEFLTYFNYEAQPDKSGLPSDRFSAERPEGSISTLTIQRTEQRDSAMYRCASSPDSYNEQFFGPGTRLTVL.

The genes are TRBV7-8 and TRBJ1-4, with unresolved D. The CDR3 runs to 13 residues. Between the trimmed V and J ends, which lost 9 bases and 2 bases, there was a span of 10 bases. Germline CDR1 and CDR2: SGHVS and FQNEAQ. The CDR3 here is CASRGDTNEKLFF. The CDR3 DNA follows: TGTGCCAGTCGAGGAGACACTAATGAAAAACTGTTTTTT.

The chain carries TRBV5-4 and TRBJ1-2; TRBD1 matches 7 bases. The trim removed 4 bases at V and 3 bases at J, leaving 3 bases unmatched. This CDR3 spans 13 amino acids. Looked up from germline, CDR1 is SGHNT and CDR2 is YYREEE (reference sequence). The DNA for the CDR3 is TGTGCCAGCAGCCGGGACAGATACTATGGCTACACCTTC. Amino acids: CASSRDRYYGYTF.

V and J are TRBV6-5 and TRBJ2-7; D unresolved. Deletions cut 0 bases from V and 0 bases from J, with 6 bases between. From germline, CDR1 is MNHEY and CDR2 SVGAGI. CDR3 length: 14 amino acids. The CDR3 DNA follows: TGTGCCAGCAGTTACTCGAGAAACTCCTACGAGCAGTACGTC. Protein: CASSYSRNSYEQYV.

This clone has more than one count but fewer than ten. V and J are TRBV18 and TRBJ1-2, with 7 nucleotides matching TRBD1. The J segment lost 7 bases and the V segment lost 3 bases, leaving 17 bases of the junction unmatched. CDR3 length: 17 residues. In germline, CDR1 is KGHSH, CDR2 LQKENI. The CDR3 protein is CASSPKTTYDRVLGYTF. CDR3 nucleotide sequence: TGTGCCAGCTCACCCAAAACGACTTACGACAGGGTTCTTGGCTACACCTTC.

This clone was picked up a small number of times. The chain carries TRBV5-1 and TRBJ2-5; 9 bases map to TRBD1. CDR3 size: 16 residues. The V segment lost 2 bases and the J segment 4 bases; nucleotides outside the gene matches: 9. Germline CDR1 reads SGHRS; CDR2 reads YFSETQ. For the CDR3, the DNA is TGCGCCAGCAGCTTAGGACACACAGGGGGCGGAGAGACCCAGTACTTC. Its translation: CASSLGHTGGGETQYF.

The chain combines TRBV2 with TRBJ2-6, with 7 bases matching TRBD1. The CDR3 has 17 amino acids. With 6 bases clipped from V and 3 bases from J, the junction kept 11 bases outside the gene matches. Germline loops: CDR1 SNHLY, CDR2 FYNNEI. This CDR3 is CASSGQASDFGANVLTF. For the CDR3, the DNA is TGTGCCAGCAGCGGACAGGCTTCTGACTTTGGGGCCAACGTCCTGACTTTC.

As concerns this clone: Other DNA sequences from this sample encode an identical CDR3 as well. CDR3 loop: CASRSTGFYGYTF. The DNA for the CDR3 is TGTGCCAGCCGTTCCACAGGGTTCTATGGCTACACCTTC. The chain uses TRBV2 and TRBJ1-2; D perhaps matches TRBD1 (6 bases). Trimming stripped 8 bases from V and 4 bases from J, with 14 bases between. The germline V gene has CDR1 SNHLY and CDR2 FYNNEI. The CDR3 is made up of 13 amino acids.

The chain couples TRBV25-1 to TRBJ2-1; 7 bases agree with TRBD1. Germline trimming cut 3 bases from V and 1 base from J; bases unmatched to any gene: 12. Germline lookup yields CDR1 MGHDK and CDR2 SYGVNS. The length of the CDR3 is 18 residues. The CDR3 region is CASSDQGDRVISYNEQFF. As DNA, the CDR3 is TGTGCCAGCAGTGATCAAGGAGACAGGGTAATTTCCTACAATGAGCAGTTCTTC.

The CDR3 sequence is CASSASQGSVEKLFF. CDR3 in DNA: TGTGCCAGCAGCGCTTCACAGGGTTCGGTTGAAAAACTGTTTTTT. The chain recombines TRBV7-6 with TRBJ1-4; possible D gene TRBD1, 6 bases. Trimming shortened V by 5 bases and J by 7 bases, and 17 bases separated the two germline ends. Germline lookup yields CDR1 SGHVS and CDR2 FNYEAQ. The CDR3 runs to 15 residues.

The rearrangement links TRBV2 to TRBJ1-2; D is ambiguous. The CDR3 runs 12 residues. Germline values: CDR1 SNHLY, CDR2 FYNNEI. V lost 1 base, J lost 10 bases, and 10 bases lay in between. CDR3 sequence reads: CASSEGNIDYTF. The CDR3 DNA reads TGTGCCAGCAGTGAAGGTAACATTGACTACACCTTC.

The chain employs TRBV15 and TRBJ2-1; possible D gene TRBD2, 8 bases. CDR3 size: 15 residues. The germline V gene encodes CDR1 LNHNV and CDR2 YYDKDF (reference sequence). V gave up 8 bases and J gave up 0 bases, with 14 bases separating them. CDR3 sequence (DNA): TGTGCCACCCATAGCGGGACAGACTCCTACAATGAGCAGTTCTTC. Amino acids: CATHSGTDSYNEQFF.

This chain connects TRBV10-3 to TRBJ2-7, with 11 bases aligning to TRBD1. CDR3 length equals 14 residues. Germline trimming cut 10 bases from V and 3 bases from J; bases unmatched to any gene: 8. Germline V gene data show CDR1 as ENHRY and CDR2 as SYGVKD. Here the CDR3 reads CASKSGQGVYEQYF. The CDR3 nucleotides read TGTGCCAGCAAATCGGGACAGGGGGTCTACGAGCAGTACTTC.

This clone appeared once. The chain links TRBV19 to TRBJ1-2; the D gene is possibly TRBD1 (6 bases). From germline, CDR1 is LNHDA and CDR2 SQIVND (reference sequence). The CDR3 extends over 14 amino acids. The germline V and J ends were trimmed by 9 bases and 2 bases, with 16 bases remaining between them. The CDR3 spells CASSAVTGNYGYTF. The DNA of the CDR3 is TGTGCCAGCTCAGCCGTAACAGGGAACTATGGCTACACCTTC.

The gene calls are TRBV27 and TRBJ2-5, with D unclear. The CDR3 totals 13 residues. The V and J ends lost 5 bases and 5 bases respectively, with 12 bases between them. The V gene's germline CDR1 is MNHEY and CDR2 SMNVEV (reference sequence). The DNA for the CDR3 is TGTGCCAGCAGTGCATCCCCGAGGGAGACCCAGTACTTC. This sequence encodes CASSASPRETQYF.

The gene calls are TRBV29-1 and TRBJ2-7, with D possibly TRBD2 on 5 matching bases. CDR3 length: 12 residues. Trimming cost V 1 base and J 4 bases, with 8 bases left between them. Looked up from germline, CDR1 is SQVTM and CDR2 is ANQGSEA. The CDR3 DNA sequence: TGCAGCGTTGAAGGGCCGGGGTACGAGCAGTACTTC. Translating it yields CSVEGPGYEQYF.

This clone appeared a single time. The chain employs TRBV4-1 and TRBJ2-1, with a possible D match to TRBD1 (6 bases). Germline V gives CDR1 MGHRA, CDR2 YSYEKL. Trimming took 0 bases from V and 10 from J, leaving 13 bases between them. This CDR3 is built from 14 residues. CDR3 protein: CASSQDLDRLEQFF. In nucleotides, the CDR3 is TGCGCCAGCAGCCAAGATCTCGACAGGCTGGAGCAGTTCTTC.

The chain uses TRBV7-9 and TRBJ1-5; 9 bases match TRBD1. Per germline, CDR1 SEHNR and CDR2 FQNEAQ (reference sequence). J gave up 5 bases and V 3 bases, and 5 bases lay outside the gene matches. The CDR3 has 15 amino acids. CDR3 coding DNA: TGTGCCAGCAGCTTTATCCGACAGGGGGATCAGCCCCAGCATTTT. This codes for CASSFIRQGDQPQHF.

With regard to this clone: The junction departs from germline at one end; a sequencing error may be responsible. The V call is TRBV24-1, the J call TRBJ1-5; D is unresolved. The CDR3 has 12 amino acids. Per the germline V gene, CDR1 is KGHDR and CDR2 is SFDVKD. This CDR3 is CATGGSNQPQHF. In nucleotides, the CDR3 is TGTGCCACCGGAGGCAGCAATCAGCCTCAGCATTTT.

This clone was seen only once. The identical CDR3 is also encoded by other nucleotide sequences in the sample. The chain joins TRBV5-1 to TRBJ1-2, with D possibly TRBD1 on 6 matching bases. CDR3 length: 14 residues. Germline V gives CDR1 SGHRS, CDR2 YFSETQ. Deletions cut 3 bases from V and 4 bases from J, with 13 bases between. CDR3 in amino acids: CASSSRTETYGYTF. In DNA, the CDR3 is TGCGCCAGCAGCTCCCGGACAGAGACCTATGGCTACACCTTC.

The rearrangement joins TRBV25-1 to TRBJ1-1; D perhaps matches TRBD1 (5 bases). The germline CDR1 and CDR2 sequences are MGHDK and SYGVNS. The CDR3 consists of 13 residues. Trimming took 3 bases from V and 6 from J, leaving 11 bases between them. Written as DNA, the CDR3 is TGTGCCAGCAGTGATCGACGGGGGTCTGAAGCTTTCTTT. It is translated as CASSDRRGSEAFF.

V is TRBV14 and J is TRBJ1-2; maybe TRBD1 (5 bases). The length of the CDR3 is 12 residues. Germline CDR1 and CDR2: SGHDN and FVKESK. The V gene lost 1 base and the J gene lost 8 bases, with 8 bases spanning the gap. Here the CDR3 DNA reads TGTGCCAGCAGCCAAGGGGGCTACGGCTACACCTTC. Translated, it gives CASSQGGYGYTF.

The V and J genes are TRBV28 and TRBJ1-6; TRBD1 aligns across 8 bases. Germline values: CDR1 MDHEN, CDR2 SYDVKM. V shed 5 bases and J 4 bases; nucleotides not matched to a gene: 7. The CDR3 covers 16 residues. CDR3 protein: CASSPQGAWYNSPLHF. The CDR3 DNA is TGTGCCAGCAGTCCGCAGGGGGCTTGGTATAATTCACCCCTCCACTTT.